These 28 T cell receptor beta chains share one sample of origin, sequenced in a study of neoadjuvant anti-PD-1 for oral cavity cancer. TCRdb's copy holds only in-frame clones and misses some; the assay was immunoSEQ multiplex PCR. The sample has 11,000 to 15,000 clones, 70% to 75% seen once. Regarding time point: after neoadjuvant nivolumab, at surgical resection. Sequences were derived from PBMCs, sampled after nivolumab (anti-PD-1) treatment. The receptors shown here come from a person between 40 and 85 years old with oral cavity squamous cell carcinoma.

The chain recombines TRBV6-1 with TRBJ2-1; 7 positions agree with TRBD2. V gave up 2 bases and J gave up 8 bases; unmatched junction bases: 12. Germline CDR1 MNHNS, CDR2 SASEGT. The CDR3 runs 16 residues. The CDR3 reads CASSERPAGFLDEQFF. Here the CDR3 DNA reads TGTGCCAGCAGTGAACGGCCAGCGGGATTCTTGGATGAGCAGTTCTTC.

This clone was seen a single time. This chain connects TRBV30 to TRBJ2-3; 14 bases match TRBD2. The CDR3 length is 19 residues. Germline CDR1 GTSNPN, CDR2 SVGIG (reference sequence). After removal of 3 bases from V and 4 bases from J, the junction contained 15 bases not matched to a gene. CDR3 loop: CAWRETSGRAVGFSDTQYF. Here the CDR3 DNA reads TGTGCCTGGAGAGAGACTAGCGGGAGGGCCGTTGGATTTTCAGATACGCAGTATTTT. Full variable domain (outside the CDR3, taken from reference TRBV30 and TRBJ2-3): SQTIHQWPATLVQPVGSPLSLECTVEGTSNPNLYWYRQAAGRGLQLLFYSVGIGQISSEVPQNLSASRPQDRQFILSSKKLLLSDSGFYLCAWRETSGRAVGFSDTQYFGPGTRLTVL.

The chain joins TRBV5-6 to TRBJ2-5; 14 bases are a match to TRBD2. Germline V gene data show CDR1 as SGHDT and CDR2 as YYEEEE. The V and J ends lost 0 bases and 5 bases, in that order; junction bases with no gene match: 0. This CDR3 has 15 amino acids. The CDR3 coding sequence is TGTGCCAGCAGCTTGGGACTAGCGGGAGGGGAGACCCAGTACTTC. Protein: CASSLGLAGGETQYF.

This sequence joins TRBV29-1 and TRBJ1-1; D gene unclear. CDR1 is SQVTM, CDR2 ANQGSEA, per germline. V was clipped by 5 bases and J by 4 bases, with 14 bases between them. The CDR3 has 13 residues. The chain's CDR3 is CSVTFDVGTEAFF. CDR3 bases: TGCAGCGTTACGTTCGATGTAGGCACTGAAGCTTTCTTT.

This sequence joins TRBV7-8 and TRBJ2-2; TRBD1 agrees at 9 bases. Germline V gene data show CDR1 as SGHVS and CDR2 as FQNEAQ. The V gene end was trimmed by 7 bases and the J gene end by 4 bases; junction bases not matched to a gene: 4. The CDR3 runs 14 residues. CDR3 protein: CASNRDRATGELFF. In nucleotides, the CDR3 is TGTGCCAGCAACCGGGACAGGGCCACCGGGGAGCTGTTTTTT. The whole variable domain, filled in from reference TRBV7-8 and TRBJ2-2, reads GAGVSQSPRYKVAKRGQDVALRCDPISGHVSLFWYQQALGQGPEFLTYFQNEAQLDKSGLPSDRFFAERPEGSVSTLKIQRTQQEDSAVYLCASNRDRATGELFFGEGSRLTVL.

This clone was counted a single time. The V call is TRBV11-2, the J call TRBJ1-1; unclear D gene. V lost 4 bases and J lost 1, with 10 bases in between. Germline loops: CDR1 SGHAT, CDR2 FQNNGV. The CDR3 covers 14 residues. The CDR3 nucleotides read TGTGCCAGCAGCTGGGGAGGAGGGAACACTGAAGCTTTCTTT. Translated: CASSWGGGNTEAFF.

The rearrangement links TRBV7-3 to TRBJ2-1, with 9 bases fitting TRBD2. The CDR3 has 15 residues. V dropped 3 bases and J dropped 10; count of bases not matched to a gene: 10. Germline V gene lookup returns CDR1 SGHTA and CDR2 FQGTGA. The CDR3 DNA reads TGTGCCAGCAGCTTTGGAGCGGGAGGAAGTTTAGAGCAGTTCTTC. This encodes CASSFGAGGSLEQFF.

This clone was recorded a few times. The chain's CDR3 is CGSSAGNTIYF. The CDR3 DNA reads as TGTGGATCTTCCGCTGGAAACACCATATATTTT. V gene TRBV28 combines with J gene TRBJ1-3; D unresolved. Germline V CDR1 and CDR2: MDHEN, SYDVKM. The CDR3 extends over 11 amino acids. Looking up the rest from reference TRBV28 and TRBJ1-3 gives the full variable domain: DVKVTQSSRYLVKRTGEKVFLECVQDMDHENMFWYRQDPGLGLRLIYFSYDVKMKEKGDIPEGYSVSREKKERFSLILESASTNQTSMYLCGSSAGNTIYFGEGSWLTVV.

This clone has just a few counts. The chain joins TRBV21-1 to TRBJ2-7. TRBV21-1 represents a pseudogene. CDR3 length: 14 amino acids. CDR3 in DNA: TGTGCCAGCAGCAGGCCCACTCGCCCCTACGAGCAGTACTTC. The encoded protein is CASSRPTRPYEQYF.

The rearrangement joins TRBV19 to TRBJ1-3; TRBD1 is a possible D gene (6 bases). This CDR3 spans 14 amino acids. Trimming pared 5 bases from V and 2 bases from J, leaving 10 bases between. Germline V CDR1 and CDR2: LNHDA, SQIVND (reference sequence). The CDR3 is CASSYRDAGNTIYF. The CDR3 DNA follows: TGTGCCAGTAGTTACAGGGACGCTGGAAACACCATATATTTT.

The chain links TRBV5-8 to TRBJ2-7, with 9 bases that match TRBD2. CDR1 is SGHTS and CDR2 is YDEGEE in the germline V gene. V was pared by 1 base and J by 1 base, with 6 bases of the junction left unmatched. There are 16 residues in the CDR3. CDR3 protein: CASSLHRREGSYEQYF. The CDR3, as DNA: TGTGCCAGCAGCTTGCACCGGCGGGAGGGATCCTACGAGCAGTACTTC. Filled out from reference TRBV5-8 and TRBJ2-7, the complete variable domain reads EAGVTQSPTHLIKTRGQQATLRCSPISGHTSVYWYQQALGLGLQFLLWYDEGEERNRGNFPPRFSGRQFPNYSSELNVNALELEDSALYLCASSLHRREGSYEQYFGPGTRLTVT.

The V call is TRBV30, the J call TRBJ1-1; 9 bases line up with TRBD1. The V segment lost 8 bases and the J segment 4 bases; nucleotides outside the gene matches: 8. Germline V lookup: CDR1 GTSNPN, CDR2 SVGIG (reference sequence). This CDR3 has 13 residues. The CDR3, as DNA: TGTGCCACAACGGGACAGGGAGGCACTGAAGCTTTCTTT. Its protein is CATTGQGGTEAFF. Supplemented by reference TRBV30 and TRBJ1-1, the full variable domain reads SQTIHQWPATLVQPVGSPLSLECTVEGTSNPNLYWYRQAAGRGLQLLFYSVGIGQISSEVPQNLSASRPQDRQFILSSKKLLLSDSGFYLCATTGQGGTEAFFGQGTRLTVV.

This chain uses TRBV11-2 with TRBJ2-1; 9 positions match TRBD2. CDR3 length: 15 residues. V dropped 4 bases and J dropped 7; count of bases not matched to a gene: 8. Germline V gives CDR1 SGHAT, CDR2 FQNNGV. The CDR3 sequence is CASSSPSGTRNEQFF. Written as DNA, the CDR3 is TGTGCCAGCAGCTCCCCTAGCGGGACAAGGAATGAGCAGTTCTTC. Together with reference TRBV11-2 and TRBJ2-1, the CDR3 gives the full variable domain: EAGVAQSPRYKIIEKRQSVAFWCNPISGHATLYWYQQILGQGPKLLIQFQNNGVVDDSQLPKDRFSAERLKGVDSTLKIQPAKLEDSAVYLCASSSPSGTRNEQFFGPGTRLTVL.

The CDR3 sequence: CSAREGTETFF. In nucleotides, the CDR3 is TGCAGTGCTAGAGAGGGGACAGAAACTTTCTTT. This rearrangement joins TRBV20-1 to TRBJ1-1; the match to TRBD1 covers 7 bases. J gave up 12 bases and V 0 bases, and 4 bases lay outside the gene matches. CDR1 and CDR2 (germline): DFQATT, SNEGSKA (reference sequence). This CDR3 region has 11 residues.

As for this clone: One end of the junction varies from germline; a read error may be responsible. The J gene is TRBJ1-1, the V gene TRBV11-2, with D perhaps TRBD1 (6 bases). The V gene's germline CDR1 is SGHAT and CDR2 FQNNGV. This CDR3 is 17 amino acids long. This chain's CDR3 is CASSLRSAGGGSTEAFF. The CDR3 nucleotides read TGTGCCAGCAGCTTAAGGAGCGCGGGGGGCGGGAGCACTGAAGCTTTTTTT.

The V gene is TRBV5-6, the J gene TRBJ2-7, with TRBD1 identical over 9 bases. Germline CDR1 and CDR2: SGHDT and YYEEEE. V dropped 3 bases and J dropped 4; count of bases not matched to a gene: 5. There are 14 residues in the CDR3. The CDR3 is CASSWGQGPYEQYF. The CDR3 DNA follows: TGTGCCAGCAGCTGGGGACAGGGACCTTACGAGCAGTACTTC.

The chain couples TRBV30 to TRBJ2-5, with 7 bases lining up with TRBD1. With 4 bases clipped from V and 7 bases from J, the junction kept 9 bases outside the gene matches. Germline loops: CDR1 GTSNPN, CDR2 SVGIG (reference sequence). This CDR3 has 13 residues. CDR3 coding DNA: TGTGCCTGGACAGGGGGTAATTGGGTGACCCAGTACTTC. It codes for CAWTGGNWVTQYF.

The genes are TRBV6-5 and TRBJ1-3; D gene unclear. Germline assignment: CDR1 MNHEY and CDR2 SVGAGI. Trimming cost V 1 base and J 2 bases, with 6 bases left between them. There are 14 residues in the CDR3. The chain's CDR3 is CASSYFGAGNTIYF. The CDR3 DNA reads as TGTGCCAGCAGTTACTTTGGTGCTGGAAACACCATATATTTT.

This clone was seen only a few times. J is TRBJ1-5 and V is TRBV14; D is possibly TRBD1 (6 bases). This CDR3 region has 17 residues. Deletions cut 4 bases from V and 0 bases from J, with 16 bases between. CDR1 is SGHDN and CDR2 is FVKESK in the germline V gene. For the CDR3, the DNA is TGTGCCAGCAGCCTCGGGGGGCAGGACCATAGCAATCAGCCCCAGCATTTT. Translation gives CASSLGGQDHSNQPQHF.

This clone was counted only a few times. This sequence joins TRBV6-4 and TRBJ2-1; 12 bases are a match to TRBD2. CDR1 MRHNA and CDR2 SNTAGT come from the germline V gene. The CDR3 extends over 15 amino acids. Germline trimming cut 0 bases from V and 6 bases from J; bases unmatched to any gene: 0. CDR3 in DNA: TGTGCCAGCAGTGACTCGACTAGCGGGAGCAATGAGCAGTTCTTC. It yields the protein CASSDSTSGSNEQFF.

The chain combines TRBV18 with TRBJ2-1, with D uncertain. The ends were cut back, 1 base at V and 1 base at J, with 14 bases in the middle. CDR3 length: 17 amino acids. Looked up from germline, CDR1 is KGHSH and CDR2 is LQKENI. The CDR3 coding sequence is TGTGCCAGCTCACCACGTGTGGCGGATCCTTCCTACAATGAGCAGTTCTTC. This gives the protein CASSPRVADPSYNEQFF.

This clone was seen a single time. This chain joins TRBV20-1 and TRBJ2-7; either TRBD1 or TRBD2 may supply D (5 bases each). This CDR3 comprises 10 residues. The V and J ends lost 3 bases and 5 bases respectively, with 5 bases between them. The germline gives CDR1 DFQATT, CDR2 SNEGSKA (reference sequence). The CDR3, as DNA: TGCAGTGCTAGGGGGGACGAGCAGTACTTC. Protein sequence: CSARGDEQYF.

This clone was picked up a small number of times. This sequence joins TRBV30 and TRBJ2-1, with 10 nucleotides matching TRBD1. V was clipped by 5 bases and J by 9 bases; unmatched bases: 7. Germline CDR1 GTSNPN, CDR2 SVGIG (reference sequence). This CDR3 region has 13 residues. Written as DNA, the CDR3 is TGTGCCTGGGGGACAGGGGCTACAAGTGAGCAGTTCTTC. This translates into CAWGTGATSEQFF.

As DNA, the CDR3 is TGTGCCAGCAGCCAAAACGACAGGGGGGTTCCGTACTTC. Protein: CASSQNDRGVPYF. The chain joins TRBV28 to TRBJ2-7; 9 nucleotides align to TRBD1. Germline V lookup: CDR1 MDHEN, CDR2 SYDVKM. Unmatched junction bases numbered 12, after V lost 6 bases and J lost 12 bases. CDR3 length equals 13 residues.

The rearrangement joins TRBV4-1 to TRBJ2-7; possibly TRBD2 for D (5 bases). CDR1 is MGHRA, CDR2 YSYEKL, per germline. Trimming cost V 3 bases and J 4 bases, with 13 bases left between them. The CDR3 extends over 14 amino acids. The CDR3 bases are TGCGCCAGCAGCCAGGTGGCCTCGGGGTACGAGCAGTACTTC. This sequence encodes CASSQVASGYEQYF.

V is TRBV5-6 and J is TRBJ2-2; possible D gene TRBD2, 5 bases. The CDR3 covers 15 residues. Looked up from germline, CDR1 is SGHDT and CDR2 is YYEEEE. Deletions cut 0 bases from V and 3 bases from J, with 9 bases between. The CDR3 DNA reads TGTGCCAGCAGCTTGGGAATGAGGGACACCGGGGAGCTGTTTTTT. Protein product: CASSLGMRDTGELFF.

The chain joins TRBV15 to TRBJ2-1; 7 bases align to TRBD1. Germline CDR1 reads LNHNV; CDR2 reads YYDKDF (reference sequence). J was trimmed by 3 bases and V by 1 base; bases with no gene match: 3. The CDR3 sequence is 15 residues long. CDR3 sequence (DNA): TGTGCCACCAGCAGAGCGACAGGGTACTACAATGAGCAGTTCTTC. Translating it yields CATSRATGYYNEQFF.

The chain uses TRBV6-5 and TRBJ1-5, with a weak D call TRBD1 (5 bases). The length of the CDR3 is 15 residues. Germline-derived CDR1 and CDR2 are MNHEY and SVGAGI. Trimming shortened V by 6 bases and J by 0 bases, and 12 bases separated the two germline ends. CDR3 sequence reads: CASSHGTVSNQPQHF. The CDR3 nucleotides read TGTGCCAGCAGCCACGGGACGGTTAGCAATCAGCCCCAGCATTTT.